The next 13 T cell receptor beta chains were all read from a single sample in a study of T-cell memory formation after mild COVID-19. MiXCR, applied by TCRdb to the 5' RACE reads, yields one record per CDR3 protein. The sample records a few hundred thousand distinct CDR3 sequences, around 25% being singletons. Sequencing was carried out using PBMCs or a T cell subset sorted from them (not recorded which). The receptors were gathered from an adult woman who had mild COVID-19 (a few samples of this study predate the infection). Cell type and time point are not known.

The chain carries TRBV4-2 and TRBJ2-7; D may correspond to TRBD1 or TRBD2 (6 bases each). CDR1 and CDR2 (germline): LGHNA, YNFKEQ. Between the trimmed V and J ends, which lost 4 bases and 5 bases, there was a span of 15 bases. The CDR3 consists of 14 residues. CDR3 protein: CASSPVGGTDEQYF. DNA of the CDR3: TGTGCCAGCAGCCCTGTCGGGGGCACGGACGAGCAGTACTTC.

The chain employs TRBV7-2 and TRBJ2-1; unclear D gene. The CDR3 length is 13 residues. CDR1 is SGHTA and CDR2 is FQGNSA in the germline V gene. Between the trimmed V and J ends, which lost 0 bases and 9 bases, there was a span of 9 bases. The CDR3 here is CASSLADLGEQFF. The DNA of the CDR3 is TGTGCCAGCAGCTTAGCCGACCTAGGTGAGCAGTTCTTC.

The V gene is TRBV2, the J gene TRBJ1-1; D may be TRBD1 (6 bases). The CDR3 loop spans 14 amino acids. Trimming cost V 3 bases and J 7 bases, with 15 bases left between them. Germline CDR1 is SNHLY and CDR2 is FYNNEI. As DNA, the CDR3 is TGTGCCAGCAGTGACGGCCGGGGGCTTGGTGAAGCTTTCTTT. It translates to CASSDGRGLGEAFF. Full variable domain (rest looked up from reference TRBV2 and TRBJ1-1): EPEVTQTPSHQVTQMGQEVILRCVPISNHLYFYWYRQILGQKVEFLVSFYNNEISEKSEIFDDQFSVERPDGSNFTLKIRSTKLEDSAMYFCASSDGRGLGEAFFGQGTRLTVV.

There are a few counts of this clonotype. V gene TRBV19 combines with J gene TRBJ2-1, with TRBD2 matching over 9 bases. CDR1 is LNHDA and CDR2 is SQIVND in the germline V gene (reference sequence). There are 20 residues in the CDR3. The V gene end was trimmed by 1 base and the J gene end by 0 bases; junction bases not matched to a gene: 13. The CDR3 region has the DNA TGTGCCAGTAGTATAGTACCAGCGGGGGGCCCAAGAAGCTCCTACAATGAGCAGTTCTTC. Amino acids: CASSIVPAGGPRSSYNEQFF.

This chain connects TRBV12-3 or TRBV12-4 to TRBJ2-1; a possible D gene is TRBD2 (6 bases). V was shortened by 7 bases and J by 10 bases, with 11 bases between the two germline ends. This CDR3 has 11 amino acids. The CDR3 reads CASIWGREQFF. The CDR3 DNA reads as TGTGCCAGCATCTGGGGGAGGGAGCAGTTCTTC.

There are a few counts of this clonotype. This chain uses TRBV7-9 with TRBJ1-1; TRBD1 might be the D (5 bases). V was cut by 5 bases and J by 1 base, with 14 bases left in between. CDR3 size: 15 residues. Germline-derived CDR1 and CDR2 are SEHNR and FQNEAQ (reference sequence). CDR3 loop: CASSDSLSQNTEAFF. Written as DNA, the CDR3 is TGTGCCAGCAGCGACAGTTTATCCCAGAACACTGAAGCTTTCTTT.

The chain carries TRBV5-5 and TRBJ2-2; no firm D call. Between the trimmed V and J ends, which lost 2 bases and 3 bases, there was a span of 11 bases. Germline CDR1 and CDR2: SGHKS and YYEKEE (reference sequence). This CDR3 contains 15 residues. The CDR3 loop reads CASSFMTRYTGELFF. The CDR3 coding sequence is TGTGCCAGCAGCTTCATGACTCGCTACACCGGGGAGCTGTTTTTT. Looking up the rest from reference TRBV5-5 and TRBJ2-2 gives the full variable domain: DAGVTQSPTHLIKTRGQQVTLRCSPISGHKSVSWYQQVLGQGPQFIFQYYEKEERGRGNFPDRFSARQFPNYSSELNVNALLLGDSALYLCASSFMTRYTGELFFGEGSRLTVL.

The chain is built from TRBV5-4 and TRBJ2-2; D is possibly TRBD2 (5 bases). Trimming stripped 0 bases from V and 1 base from J, with 19 bases between. Per germline, CDR1 SGHNT and CDR2 YYREEE (reference sequence). This CDR3 has 19 amino acids. Written as DNA, the CDR3 is TGTGCCAGCAGCTTGGGGCAGATACTACCCCGGGGGAACACCGGGGAGCTGTTTTTT. It is translated as CASSLGQILPRGNTGELFF.

This clonotype was counted between two and nine times. V is TRBV3-1 and J is TRBJ2-5; D gene ambiguous. The CDR3 length is 14 residues. The V gene's germline CDR1 is LGHDT and CDR2 YNNKEL (reference sequence). Trimming pared 3 bases from V and 5 bases from J, leaving 13 bases between. Here the CDR3 reads CASSQGWNGETQYF. The CDR3 DNA sequence: TGTGCCAGCAGCCAGGGATGGAACGGCGAGACCCAGTACTTC.

This clonotype was detected a few times. This sequence joins TRBV4-1 and TRBJ2-7, with D unclear. This CDR3 has 14 residues. V lost 6 bases, J lost 0 bases, and 12 bases lay in between. The germline gives CDR1 MGHRA, CDR2 YSYEKL. CDR3 DNA: TGCGCCAGCAGACCGAGTTTTAGCTCCTACGAGCAGTACTTC. It codes for CASRPSFSSYEQYF.

This clonotype was detected many times. V and J are TRBV12-3 or TRBV12-4 and TRBJ2-7; D not certain. V lost 5 bases and J lost 2, with 4 bases in between. The CDR3 is 11 residues long. The CDR3 region is CASSPPYEQYF. For the CDR3, the DNA is TGTGCCAGCAGTCCCCCCTACGAGCAGTACTTC.

The chain links TRBV3-1 to TRBJ2-7, with 7 bases aligning to TRBD2. The germline V gene has CDR1 LGHDT and CDR2 YNNKEL (reference sequence). CDR3 size: 15 residues. Losses at the gene ends were 4 bases for V and 2 bases for J; bases not matched to a gene: 8. CDR3 residues: CASSPRWGGAYEQYF. The CDR3 DNA follows: TGTGCCAGCAGCCCCCGGTGGGGGGGAGCCTACGAGCAGTACTTC.

The chain carries TRBV12-3 or TRBV12-4 and TRBJ1-1; 7 bases line up with TRBD1. The CDR3 totals 14 residues. The junction had 1 base not matched to a gene; V was cut back by 2 bases and J by 1 base. The CDR3 DNA reads as TGTGCCAGCAGTTTACGGGACAGGAACACTGAAGCTTTCTTT. This translates into CASSLRDRNTEAFF.